These 24 T cell receptor beta chains were all obtained from the same sample, sequenced in a study of blood T cell repertoires in COVID-19 (dated by TCRdb to about 2020). Library generation was performed with the immunoSEQ multiplex PCR assay. The table was pulled from immuneACCESS by TCRdb, which kept in-frame rearrangements only. Such tables lose some clones; where checked, under half of the loss comes from unresolved V genes, and the rest has no known cause. Here the sample has some 170,000 clones; approximately 88% occur a single time. The ten largest make up about 1.4% of the sample. The sample taken for sequencing was peripheral blood. The receptors derive from a woman aged 45-59 years with acute or convalescent COVID-19.

The rearrangement links TRBV6-5 to TRBJ1-6; the D is unclear. Germline assignment: CDR1 MNHEY and CDR2 SVGAGI. Between the trimmed V and J ends, which lost 2 bases and 7 bases, there was a span of 9 bases. The CDR3 consists of 14 residues. This CDR3 is CASSYNSENSPLHF. The CDR3 DNA sequence: TGTGCCAGCAGTTACAATAGCGAGAATTCACCCCTCCACTTT.

The chain links TRBV7-6 to TRBJ2-7, with 7 bases that match TRBD2. CDR3 length equals 12 residues. V lost 5 bases and J lost 3; bases outside the gene matches: 1. CDR1 is SGHVS, CDR2 FNYEAQ, per germline. Here the CDR3 reads CASSPGGYEQYF. For the CDR3, the DNA is TGTGCCAGCAGCCCGGGGGGCTACGAGCAGTACTTC.

The chain employs TRBV11-2 and TRBJ2-7, with 7 nucleotides matching TRBD1. V shed 7 bases, J shed 2 bases, and the junction held 5 bases outside the gene matches. This CDR3 spans 13 amino acids. Germline V gene sequence: CDR1 SGHAT, CDR2 FQNNGV. The CDR3 coding sequence is TGTGCCAGCACCCGACAGGGACCCTACGAGCAGTACTTC. Protein product: CASTRQGPYEQYF.

This chain links TRBV4-3 with TRBJ2-1; 10 bases are a match to TRBD2. Germline values: CDR1 LGHNA, CDR2 YSLEER. V was pared by 0 bases and J by 6 bases, with 5 bases of the junction left unmatched. The CDR3 spans 16 residues. The CDR3 region has the DNA TGCGCCAGCAGCCAAGATGACGAGCGGGGGGGCAATGAGCAGTTCTTC. As protein: CASSQDDERGGNEQFF.

The chain is built from TRBV11-2 and TRBJ2-7; 9 bases agree with TRBD1. From germline, CDR1 is SGHAT and CDR2 FQNNGV. The CDR3 spans 16 residues. Trimming took 3 bases from V and 1 from J; bases not matched to a gene: 7. The CDR3 DNA reads TGTGCCAGCAGCTTTGCCGGACAGGGGCGGTCCTACGAGCAGTACTTC. This encodes CASSFAGQGRSYEQYF.

The CDR3 is CASREGSSGNTIYF. CDR3 DNA: TGTGCCAGTAGGGAGGGGAGCTCTGGAAACACCATATATTTT. The chain recombines TRBV19 with TRBJ1-3, with D perhaps TRBD1 (5 bases). The germline V and J ends were trimmed by 6 bases and 0 bases, with 9 bases remaining between them. Germline-derived CDR1 and CDR2 are LNHDA and SQIVND (reference sequence). There are 14 residues in the CDR3.

The rearrangement joins TRBV5-1 to TRBJ2-7, with D unresolved. Per the germline V gene, CDR1 is SGHRS and CDR2 is YFSETQ. The CDR3 has 15 amino acids. The V and J ends lost 0 bases and 0 bases respectively, with 10 bases between them. CDR3 residues: CASSLGPGPSYEQYF. CDR3 sequence (DNA): TGCGCCAGCAGCTTGGGCCCAGGCCCCTCCTACGAGCAGTACTTC.

The chain uses TRBV3-1 (or the pseudogene TRBV3-2) and TRBJ1-5; 7 bases fit TRBD1. The J segment lost 2 bases and the V segment lost 1 base, leaving 8 bases of the junction unmatched. Germline assignment: CDR1 LGHDT and CDR2 YNNKEL (reference sequence). The CDR3 spans 17 residues. The CDR3 DNA is TGTGCCAGCAGCCAAGTTACAGACAGGGACGGCAATCAGCCCCAGCATTTT. Protein: CASSQVTDRDGNQPQHF.

The chain joins TRBV30 to TRBJ2-4; 10 bases match TRBD1. Looked up from germline, CDR1 is GTSNPN and CDR2 is SVGIG (reference sequence). The V gene end was trimmed by 1 base and the J gene end by 1 base; junction bases not matched to a gene: 4. CDR3 length equals 16 residues. In nucleotides, the CDR3 is TGTGCCTGGAGTGGACAGGGGGCGCAGGCCAAAAACATTCAGTACTTC. Translating gives CAWSGQGAQAKNIQYF.

This clone showed up just a few times. The rearrangement links TRBV18 to TRBJ2-1; maybe TRBD2 (5 bases). The CDR3 sequence is 13 residues long. V dropped 0 bases and J dropped 14 bases, with 14 bases sitting between them. Per germline, CDR1 KGHSH and CDR2 LQKENI. CDR3 sequence: CASSPPYEGKEFF. The CDR3 bases are TGTGCCAGCTCACCACCTTATGAGGGTAAGGAGTTCTTC.

This clone showed up just once. The chain is built from TRBV30 and TRBJ1-2; D not certain. The V end lost 5 bases, the J end lost 3 bases, and 13 bases lay between the germline ends. The germline CDR1 and CDR2 sequences are GTSNPN and SVGIG (reference sequence). This CDR3 is built from 13 residues. The DNA for the CDR3 is TGTGCCTGGGCGCTAGGTACTTACTATGGCTACACCTTC. Amino acid sequence: CAWALGTYYGYTF.

This chain's CDR3 is CASSLRGTGELFF. As DNA, the CDR3 is TGTGCCAGCAGCCTTCGGGGTACCGGGGAGCTGTTTTTT. V and J are TRBV28 and TRBJ2-2, with a possible D match to TRBD2 (5 bases). The germline V gene encodes CDR1 MDHEN and CDR2 SYDVKM. The CDR3 is made up of 13 amino acids. V was shortened by 6 bases and J by 5 bases, with 10 bases between the two germline ends.

The chain links TRBV5-5 to TRBJ2-7; D may be TRBD2 (5 bases). Germline V gene data show CDR1 as SGHKS and CDR2 as YYEKEE (reference sequence). The CDR3 loop spans 13 amino acids. Trimming stripped 2 bases from V and 3 bases from J, with 9 bases between. As DNA, the CDR3 is TGTGCCAGCAGCTTCGGGATCAACTACGAGCAGTACTTC. The encoded protein is CASSFGINYEQYF.

V is TRBV30 and J is TRBJ2-1; TRBD2 aligns across 7 bases. This CDR3 has 14 amino acids. The junction had 8 bases not matched to a gene; V was cut back by 5 bases and J by 4 bases. CDR1 and CDR2 from the germline V gene are GTSNPN and SVGIG (reference sequence). The CDR3 spells CAWSRASGYNEQFF. As DNA, the CDR3 is TGTGCCTGGTCGAGGGCTAGCGGATACAATGAGCAGTTCTTC.

This clone has only a few counts. The chain uses TRBV6-5 and TRBJ1-2; a possible D gene is TRBD1 (5 bases). Germline-derived CDR1 and CDR2 are MNHEY and SVGAGI. The CDR3 extends over 14 amino acids. V lost 2 bases and J 4 bases, leaving 11 bases between the germline ends. CDR3 residues: CASSYATGGYGYTF. The CDR3 region has the DNA TGTGCCAGCAGTTACGCTACAGGTGGCTATGGCTACACCTTC.

The chain is built from TRBV7-9 and TRBJ2-5; 9 bases agree with TRBD1. V shed 5 bases and J 5 bases; nucleotides not matched to a gene: 9. Germline loops: CDR1 SEHNR, CDR2 FQNEAQ (reference sequence). The CDR3 spans 15 residues. The CDR3 region is CASSIGQGISETQYF. As DNA, the CDR3 is TGTGCCAGCAGCATCGGACAGGGGATCTCGGAGACCCAGTACTTC.

The J gene is TRBJ2-7, the V gene TRBV5-1; 13 bases are shared with TRBD2. J was trimmed by 2 bases and V by 0 bases; bases with no gene match: 8. Germline V lookup: CDR1 SGHRS, CDR2 YFSETQ. This CDR3 is 18 amino acids long. In DNA form, the CDR3 reads TGCGCCAGCAGCTTGGACCCCGGACTAGCGGGAGCCGCCTACGAGCAGTACTTC. Residues: CASSLDPGLAGAAYEQYF.

This clone was detected a few times. The chain uses TRBV4-1 and TRBJ1-1, with 7 positions matching TRBD1. Germline lookup yields CDR1 MGHRA and CDR2 YSYEKL. The V gene end was trimmed by 4 bases and the J gene end by 3 bases; junction bases not matched to a gene: 11. The CDR3 spans 16 residues. CDR3 protein: CASSRATGDSDTEAFF. In nucleotides, the CDR3 is TGCGCCAGCAGCCGAGCAACAGGGGATTCTGACACTGAAGCTTTCTTT.

The rearrangement joins TRBV14 to TRBJ1-1; perhaps TRBD1 as D (6 bases). CDR1 SGHDN and CDR2 FVKESK come from the germline V gene. V gave up 4 bases and J gave up 6 bases, with 18 bases separating them. This CDR3 spans 15 amino acids. The chain's CDR3 is CASSPRQTGMAEAFF. CDR3 sequence (DNA): TGTGCCAGCAGCCCCCGTCAAACAGGGATGGCTGAAGCTTTCTTT.

The chain links TRBV7-8 to TRBJ2-6; no definite D call. Germline assignment: CDR1 SGHVS and CDR2 FQNEAQ. The V gene lost 5 bases and the J gene lost 0 bases, with 8 bases spanning the gap. This CDR3 is built from 15 residues. The CDR3 sequence is CASSPWASGANVLTF. In nucleotides, the CDR3 is TGTGCCAGCAGCCCTTGGGCCTCTGGGGCCAACGTCCTGACTTTC.

The chain employs TRBV28 and TRBJ1-2; D gene unclear. Germline V gene lookup returns CDR1 MDHEN and CDR2 SYDVKM. The CDR3 has 8 residues. Trimming stripped 10 bases from V and 6 bases from J, with 3 bases between. The CDR3 loop is CATNGYTF. The DNA of the CDR3 is TGTGCCACTAATGGCTACACCTTC.

V is TRBV12-3 or TRBV12-4 and J is TRBJ1-2; a possible D gene is TRBD1 (6 bases). V was trimmed by 6 bases and J by 7 bases, leaving 12 bases between them. This CDR3 is 12 amino acids long. The CDR3 loop reads CASSLGQFGYTF. For the CDR3, the DNA is TGTGCCAGCAGCCTCGGACAGTTTGGCTACACCTTC.

The V call is TRBV14, the J call TRBJ2-1; 11 positions match TRBD1. Per the germline V gene, CDR1 is SGHDN and CDR2 is FVKESK. V shed 7 bases, J shed 1 base, and the junction held 12 bases outside the gene matches. The CDR3 has 18 residues. This CDR3 is CASKDRGRGEGSYNEQFF. In DNA form, the CDR3 reads TGTGCCAGCAAGGACAGGGGGCGCGGAGAGGGGTCCTACAATGAGCAGTTCTTC.

This chain connects TRBV2 to TRBJ1-1; no reliable D call. Looked up from germline, CDR1 is SNHLY and CDR2 is FYNNEI. V lost 5 bases, J lost 8 bases, and 9 bases lay in between. The CDR3 is 11 amino acids. The CDR3 bases are TGTGCCAGCAGTCAGGCCGCAGAAGCTTTCTTT. Protein sequence: CASSQAAEAFF.